Listed here are 17 T cell receptor beta chains from one sample, sequenced in a study of vaccination effects on CD4 cells after COVID-19. Within the ViraFEST assay, antigen-specific CD4+ T cells underwent expansion with viral peptide pools prior to sequencing. After more than 8 days in culture, the CD4+ T cells were isolated. Participants completed two doses of the BNT162b2 or mRNA-1273 vaccine. No antigen has been assigned to these receptors. Method: immunoSEQ multiplex PCR; TCRdb's copy keeps in-frame clones and lacks some. The sample has tens of thousands of clones, 80% to 85% seen once. The sequencing here drew on CD4+ T cells from PBMCs cultured with SARS-CoV-2 spike peptides, taken after COVID-19 vaccination. These receptors were taken from a human donor who received a COVID-19 vaccine. Some clones in this sample may be carry-over from other donors' samples.

This clone was detected once. J is TRBJ1-2 and V is TRBV6-5, with 10 bases identical to TRBD1. The V gene end was trimmed by 3 bases and the J gene end by 8 bases; junction bases not matched to a gene: 12. Germline V gene data show CDR1 as MNHEY and CDR2 as SVGAGI. The CDR3 is made up of 16 amino acids. DNA for the CDR3: TGTGCCAGCAGTTATGTCCGGGACAGGGGTTTTTGGGGCTACACCTTC. Encoded protein: CASSYVRDRGFWGYTF.

The rearrangement joins TRBV7-8 to TRBJ1-3, with D unresolved. The germline V gene has CDR1 SGHVS and CDR2 FQNEAQ. V shed 1 base and J shed 1 base, with 5 bases lying between them. This CDR3 comprises 14 residues. As DNA, the CDR3 is TGTGCCAGCAGCTTAGGGGGATCTGGAAACACCATATATTTT. Translation: CASSLGGSGNTIYF.

The rearrangement joins TRBV19 to TRBJ2-3, with a tentative D call TRBD1 (6 bases). V lost 7 bases and J lost 0, with 20 bases in between. Germline values: CDR1 LNHDA, CDR2 SQIVND (reference sequence). The CDR3 has 17 residues. The CDR3 nucleotides are TGTGCCAGTACCCCGCTCTTCGGGCAGGGGAGCACAGATACGCAGTATTTT. It encodes CASTPLFGQGSTDTQYF.

The V call is TRBV4-2, the J call TRBJ2-2; 7 nucleotides line up with TRBD2. There are 18 residues in the CDR3. Germline V gives CDR1 LGHNA, CDR2 YNFKEQ. With 1 base clipped from V and 6 bases from J, the junction kept 14 bases outside the gene matches. CDR3 residues: CASSQAVTGGSNAGELFF. CDR3 DNA: TGTGCCAGCAGCCAAGCAGTAACGGGGGGATCTAACGCCGGGGAGCTGTTTTTT.

This chain uses TRBV18 with TRBJ1-6; possible D gene TRBD1, 6 bases. Germline lookup yields CDR1 KGHSH and CDR2 LQKENI. The V end was cut by 0 bases, the J end by 6 bases, with 9 bases between. The CDR3 is 15 residues long. The CDR3 coding sequence is TGTGCCAGCTCACCACCCGGGACACGTAATTCACCCCTCCACTTT. It specifies CASSPPGTRNSPLHF.

This chain uses TRBV27 with TRBJ1-2; D is possibly TRBD1 (5 bases). V dropped 8 bases and J dropped 2 bases, with 24 bases sitting between them. CDR3 length equals 17 residues. Germline assignment: CDR1 MNHEY and CDR2 SMNVEV (reference sequence). This CDR3 is CASRGRDASRFNYGYTF. DNA of the CDR3: TGTGCCAGCCGAGGACGGGACGCTAGTAGATTCAACTATGGCTACACCTTC.

This rearrangement joins TRBV7-2 to TRBJ2-5; D perhaps matches TRBD1 (5 bases). V was clipped by 3 bases and J by 1 base, with 9 bases between them. From germline, CDR1 is SGHTA and CDR2 FQGNSA. The CDR3 covers 14 residues. The CDR3 coding sequence is TGTGCCAGCAGCTTGGGGCAGGTCCAAGAGACCCAGTACTTC. Protein product: CASSLGQVQETQYF.

This clone has a single count. The V call is TRBV19, the J call TRBJ1-5, with 10 bases identical to TRBD1. This CDR3 contains 15 residues. The trim removed 5 bases at V and 7 bases at J, leaving 8 bases unmatched. Germline V gene lookup returns CDR1 LNHDA and CDR2 SQIVND (reference sequence). The CDR3 DNA reads TGTGCCAGTAGTCCCGGACAGGGGGGCTGGCAGCCCCAGCATTTT. This encodes CASSPGQGGWQPQHF.

This chain joins TRBV5-1 and TRBJ2-3, with 7 bases that match TRBD2. The germline V gene encodes CDR1 SGHRS and CDR2 YFSETQ. The CDR3 length is 15 residues. The V gene end was trimmed by 5 bases and the J gene end by 2 bases; junction bases not matched to a gene: 8. The CDR3: CASRYNLAATDTQYF. CDR3 bases: TGCGCCAGCAGGTATAACCTAGCGGCCACAGATACGCAGTATTTT.

The V gene is TRBV6-6, the J gene TRBJ2-7, with a weak D call TRBD1 (5 bases). Trimming took 0 bases from V and 2 from J, leaving 8 bases between them. The germline CDR1 and CDR2 sequences are MNHNY and SVGAGI (reference sequence). CDR3 size: 14 residues. CDR3 amino acids: CASSYSQGTYEQYV. The CDR3 DNA sequence: TGTGCCAGCAGTTACTCTCAGGGAACCTACGAGCAGTACGTC.

J is TRBJ2-3 and V is TRBV15; D is unresolved. The CDR3 covers 14 residues. The germline gives CDR1 LNHNV, CDR2 YYDKDF (reference sequence). Trimming cost V 0 bases and J 1 base, with 5 bases left between them. CDR3 sequence: CATSRDKGTDTQYF. The CDR3 coding sequence is TGTGCCACCAGCAGAGACAAAGGCACAGATACGCAGTATTTT.

The chain couples TRBV19 to TRBJ1-5; 7 bases are a match to TRBD1. This CDR3 spans 14 amino acids. Per germline, CDR1 LNHDA and CDR2 SQIVND (reference sequence). V was clipped by 5 bases and J by 7 bases; unmatched bases: 8. As DNA, the CDR3 is TGTGCCAGTAGTCCCAGGGGGAGGGAACAGCCCCAGCATTTT. This gives the protein CASSPRGREQPQHF.

V and J are TRBV11-1 and TRBJ2-3; 7 bases align to TRBD1. Per the germline V gene, CDR1 is SGHAT and CDR2 is FQDESV (reference sequence). The V and J ends lost 5 bases and 4 bases, in that order; junction bases with no gene match: 9. The CDR3 contains 15 residues. DNA for the CDR3: TGTGCCAGCAGCCCCCGACAGGGTGGCTCAGATACGCAGTATTTT. It yields the protein CASSPRQGGSDTQYF. Combining the CDR3 with reference TRBV11-1 and TRBJ2-3 gives the whole variable domain EAEVAQSPRYKITEKSQAVAFWCDPISGHATLYWYRQILGQGPELLVQFQDESVVDDSQLPKDRFSAERLKGVDSTLKIQPAELGDSAMYLCASSPRQGGSDTQYFGPGTRLTVL.

The rearrangement uses TRBV6-2 or TRBV6-3 and TRBJ1-3; D possibly corresponds to TRBD1 (5 bases). The CDR3 totals 17 residues. Germline loops: CDR1 MNHEY, CDR2 SVGEGT. Trimming pared 2 bases from V and 1 base from J, leaving 15 bases between. For the CDR3, the DNA is TGTGCCAGCAGTTACGGTGGGACCGCCTTTTCTGGAAACACCATATATTTT. As protein: CASSYGGTAFSGNTIYF.

This clone came up once. The chain carries TRBV4-1 and TRBJ1-2, with a possible D match to TRBD1 (6 bases). There are 16 residues in the CDR3. The germline V gene has CDR1 MGHRA and CDR2 YSYEKL. V lost 1 base to trimming and J lost 3 bases, with 15 bases between them. The CDR3 region has the DNA TGCGCCAGCAGCCAAGTATTAGGGGGTTCTGACTATGGCTACACCTTC. Translation: CASSQVLGGSDYGYTF.

This chain connects TRBV4-1 to TRBJ2-7; D is unclear. This CDR3 is built from 15 residues. V was clipped by 0 bases and J by 4 bases, with 13 bases between them. The V gene's germline CDR1 is MGHRA and CDR2 YSYEKL. The CDR3 protein is CASSQDGAGLYEQYV. CDR3 bases: TGCGCCAGCAGCCAAGACGGCGCCGGGCTATACGAGCAGTACGTC.

The chain employs TRBV27 and TRBJ2-2; D remains ambiguous. CDR3 length: 11 amino acids. CDR1 MNHEY and CDR2 SMNVEV come from the germline V gene (reference sequence). V was pared by 9 bases and J by 6 bases, with 8 bases between. The CDR3 nucleotides read TGTGCCAGAGGATGCCCCGGGGAGCTGTTTTTT. As protein: CARGCPGELFF.